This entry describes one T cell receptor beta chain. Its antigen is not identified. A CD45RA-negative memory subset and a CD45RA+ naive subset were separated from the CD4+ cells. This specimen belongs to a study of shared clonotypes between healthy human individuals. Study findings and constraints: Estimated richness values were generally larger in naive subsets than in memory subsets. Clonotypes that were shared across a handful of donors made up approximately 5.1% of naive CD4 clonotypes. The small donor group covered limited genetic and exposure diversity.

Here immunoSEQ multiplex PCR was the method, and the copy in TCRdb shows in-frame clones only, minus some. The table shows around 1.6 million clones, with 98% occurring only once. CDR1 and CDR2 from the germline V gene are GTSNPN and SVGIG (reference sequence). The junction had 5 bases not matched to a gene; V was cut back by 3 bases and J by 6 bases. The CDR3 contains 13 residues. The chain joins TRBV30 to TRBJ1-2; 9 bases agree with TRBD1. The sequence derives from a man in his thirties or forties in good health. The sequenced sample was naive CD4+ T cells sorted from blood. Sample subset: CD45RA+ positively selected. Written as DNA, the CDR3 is TGTGCCTGGAGGGCGACAGGGGGTCATGGCTACACCTTC. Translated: CAWRATGGHGYTF.